Each of the 30 T cell receptor beta chains below was sequenced from the same sample in a study of CD8+ T cells in alopecia areata. The authors extracted RNA and reverse transcribed it into cDNA as the sequencing template. Repertoires were generated with immunoSEQ multiplex PCR, while TCRdb's copy carries only in-frame clones and drops some. The data show around 110,000 clones, under 60% seen once. Treatment reported: oral pan-JAK inhibitor, 5-10 mg twice daily. The input for sequencing was CD8+ T cells sorted from blood, taken at week 24, from a patient treated with tofacitinib. These receptors were obtained from a human donor with alopecia areata.

This clone was seen more than once but under ten times. Other DNA sequences in this sample translate to the same CDR3. This chain's CDR3 is CASSYGSTDTQYF. The CDR3 bases are TGTGCCAGCAGTTACGGGAGCACAGATACGCAGTATTTT. The chain carries TRBV6-5 and TRBJ2-3; D remains ambiguous. Germline V gene data show CDR1 as MNHEY and CDR2 as SVGAGI. The V end was cut by 2 bases, the J end by 0 bases, with 3 bases between. This CDR3 has 13 amino acids.

The CDR3 DNA follows: TGTGCCAGCAGCCAAGATCCCCTTGACAGGGAGGCTAACTATGGCTACACCTTC. It is translated as CASSQDPLDREANYGYTF. The chain is built from TRBV4-2 and TRBJ1-2, with TRBD1 identical over 7 bases. Germline CDR1 LGHNA, CDR2 YNFKEQ. The CDR3 covers 18 residues. J lost 0 bases, V lost 0 bases, and 10 bases had no gene match.

This clone showed up just a few times. The CDR3 region has the DNA TGCAGTGCCAGCGGTGGAGAGACCCAGTACTTC. Encoded protein: CSASGGETQYF. The chain combines TRBV20-1 with TRBJ2-5, with D maybe TRBD2 (5 bases). This CDR3 comprises 11 residues. Germline CDR1 is DFQATT and CDR2 is SNEGSKA (reference sequence). V lost 6 bases and J 4 bases, leaving 9 bases between the germline ends.

The chain employs TRBV4-1 and TRBJ2-5; D is perhaps TRBD1 (6 bases). V was pared by 0 bases and J by 1 base, with 9 bases between. Per the germline V gene, CDR1 is MGHRA and CDR2 is YSYEKL. The length of the CDR3 is 15 residues. The CDR3 DNA sequence: TGCGCCAGCAGCCAAGATGGGGGCGGCCAAGAGACCCAGTACTTC. Amino acid sequence: CASSQDGGGQETQYF.

The gene calls are TRBV7-6 and TRBJ1-2, with D uncertain. Germline CDR1 is SGHVS and CDR2 is FNYEAQ. The V end lost 2 bases, the J end lost 2 bases, and 18 bases lay between the germline ends. The CDR3 loop spans 17 amino acids. This CDR3 reads CASSLSPPKTANYGYTF. CDR3 sequence (DNA): TGTGCCAGCAGCTTATCCCCACCAAAAACAGCAAACTATGGCTACACCTTC. The variable domain in full, completed from reference TRBV7-6 and TRBJ1-2, reads GAGVSQSPRYKVTKRGQDVALRCDPISGHVSLYWYRQALGQGPEFLTYFNYEAQQDKSGLPNDRFSAERPEGSISTLTIQRTEQRDSAMYRCASSLSPPKTANYGYTFGSGTRLTVV.

The V gene is TRBV4-1, the J gene TRBJ1-5; D is unresolved. V was trimmed by 0 bases and J by 3 bases, leaving 9 bases between them. The CDR3 totals 15 residues. Germline V CDR1 and CDR2: MGHRA, YSYEKL. The CDR3 coding sequence is TGCGCCAGCAGCCAAGAAACTATTGCCAATCAGCCCCAGCATTTT. Its translation is CASSQETIANQPQHF.

This clone was detected a few times. CDR3 DNA: TGTGCCAGCAGTTTCCGGGACAGGGGGCATAGATCACCCCTCCACTTT. This gives the protein CASSFRDRGHRSPLHF. V is TRBV2 and J is TRBJ1-6; 12 nucleotides match TRBD1. Germline CDR1 SNHLY, CDR2 FYNNEI. V lost 5 bases, J lost 10 bases, and 9 bases stayed unmatched. The length of the CDR3 is 16 residues.

The chain is built from TRBV5-8 and TRBJ2-1; 10 bases agree with TRBD2. The V gene's germline CDR1 is SGHTS and CDR2 YDEGEE. This CDR3 has 15 amino acids. V was clipped by 1 base and J by 9 bases; unmatched bases: 7. CDR3 coding DNA: TGTGCCAGCAGCTTGCTAGCGGGGGCGCTGGGTGAGCAGTTCTTC. Amino acids: CASSLLAGALGEQFF.

The chain is built from TRBV9 and TRBJ1-2; D gene ambiguous. In germline, CDR1 is SGDLS, CDR2 YYNGEE. Trimming cost V 0 bases and J 2 bases, with 5 bases left between them. This CDR3 spans 13 amino acids. CDR3 in DNA: TGTGCCAGCAGCGTAGACGGCAACTATGGCTACACCTTC. It is translated as CASSVDGNYGYTF.

This clone was observed once. The chain carries TRBV4-1 and TRBJ2-7; the D gene could be TRBD1 or TRBD2 (6 bases each). Germline CDR1 and CDR2: MGHRA and YSYEKL. This CDR3 spans 15 amino acids. The V and J ends lost 1 base and 6 bases respectively, with 16 bases between them. The CDR3 DNA is TGCGCCAGCAGCCAAGTAGTTTTCGGGGGCGGCGAGCAGTACTTC. Translating gives CASSQVVFGGGEQYF.

This clone was counted between two and nine times. The chain joins TRBV25-1 to TRBJ2-5; D not certain. Germline CDR1 MGHDK, CDR2 SYGVNS. Trimming took 7 bases from V and 2 from J, leaving 8 bases between them. There are 12 residues in the CDR3. CDR3 in amino acids: CASIDIQETQYF. Written as DNA, the CDR3 is TGTGCCAGCATTGACATACAAGAGACCCAGTACTTC.

This chain connects TRBV6-6 to TRBJ1-6, with D uncertain. Trimming cost V 7 bases and J 9 bases, with 10 bases left between them. CDR1 and CDR2 from the germline V gene are MNHNY and SVGAGI (reference sequence). The CDR3 covers 12 residues. The CDR3 DNA is TGTGCCAGCACTCCCGGGAGTTCACCCCTCCACTTT. It is translated as CASTPGSSPLHF.

The rearrangement uses TRBV2 and TRBJ2-5; D remains ambiguous. Trimming cost V 5 bases and J 4 bases, with 11 bases left between them. CDR3 length equals 13 residues. From germline, CDR1 is SNHLY and CDR2 FYNNEI. The CDR3 nucleotides are TGTGCCAGCAGTTACATGGCCGGAGAGACCCAGTACTTC. The encoded protein is CASSYMAGETQYF.

The chain is built from TRBV7-9 and TRBJ2-5; perhaps TRBD2 as D (6 bases). V shed 8 bases and J shed 3 bases, with 10 bases lying between them. The CDR3 loop spans 12 amino acids. The germline V gene encodes CDR1 SEHNR and CDR2 FQNEAQ (reference sequence). CDR3 protein: CASGGTEETQYF. CDR3 sequence (DNA): TGTGCCAGCGGCGGGACGGAAGAGACCCAGTACTTC.

This clone was detected a few times. V usage is TRBV27 and J usage is TRBJ2-7; TRBD1 agrees at 7 bases. Germline CDR1 MNHEY, CDR2 SMNVEV (reference sequence). CDR3 length: 14 residues. The V and J ends lost 4 bases and 4 bases, in that order; junction bases with no gene match: 7. CDR3 nucleotides: TGTGCCAGCAGTTCCGACGGGACAGAATACGAGCAGTACTTC. Protein sequence: CASSSDGTEYEQYF.

This clone was observed once. The CDR3 sequence: CASSYFRADKEKLFF. CDR3 bases: TGTGCCAGCAGTTACTTCCGGGCGGATAAGGAAAAACTGTTTTTT. This chain links TRBV6-5 with TRBJ1-4; D call uncertain. The germline gives CDR1 MNHEY, CDR2 SVGAGI. The CDR3 contains 15 residues. V gave up 1 base and J gave up 8 bases, with 14 bases separating them.

The V and J genes are TRBV11-2 and TRBJ2-1; 11 bases align to TRBD2. CDR1 is SGHAT and CDR2 is FQNNGV in the germline V gene. The CDR3 has 14 amino acids. Germline trimming cut 5 bases from V and 4 bases from J; bases unmatched to any gene: 1. As DNA, the CDR3 is TGTGCCAGCAGCGTAGCGGGGGGGTACAATGAGCAGTTCTTC. Its protein product is CASSVAGGYNEQFF.

This clone was seen only a few times. The gene calls are TRBV4-3 and TRBJ2-5; D gene uncertain. The V gene's germline CDR1 is LGHNA and CDR2 YSLEER. This CDR3 is built from 13 residues. The V and J ends lost 4 bases and 4 bases respectively, with 10 bases between them. The CDR3, as DNA: TGCGCCAGCAGCCCCTGGCAAGGAGAGACCCAGTACTTC. Translating gives CASSPWQGETQYF.

The chain links TRBV27 to TRBJ1-6; maybe TRBD1 (6 bases). Trimming took off 7 bases at V and 4 bases at J, with 11 bases between the two ends. This CDR3 contains 14 residues. Germline V gene sequence: CDR1 MNHEY, CDR2 SMNVEV (reference sequence). CDR3 region: CASTDGQYNSPLHF. The CDR3 DNA follows: TGTGCCAGCACCGATGGACAGTATAATTCACCCCTCCACTTT.

The chain carries TRBV6-5 and TRBJ1-1; 9 positions agree with TRBD1. CDR1 is MNHEY and CDR2 is SVGAGI in the germline V gene. After removal of 6 bases from V and 6 bases from J, the junction contained 5 bases not matched to a gene. The CDR3 is made up of 13 amino acids. The CDR3: CASRDRGFAEAFF. CDR3 sequence (DNA): TGTGCCAGCAGAGACAGGGGGTTCGCTGAAGCTTTCTTT.

This chain joins TRBV7-9 and TRBJ2-7, with D maybe TRBD1 (5 bases). Deletions cut 3 bases from V and 6 bases from J, with 21 bases between. CDR1 and CDR2 (germline): SEHNR, FQNEAQ (reference sequence). This CDR3 spans 16 amino acids. The CDR3 loop reads CASSFFLRQRLPEQYF. CDR3 sequence (DNA): TGTGCCAGCAGCTTTTTTTTGAGACAGAGATTACCCGAGCAGTACTTC.

The CDR3 spells CASSALRNPTAEAFF. The CDR3 DNA is TGTGCCAGCAGTGCCCTCCGAAATCCGACAGCCGAAGCTTTCTTT. The V gene is TRBV2, the J gene TRBJ1-1; weak D call: TRBD1 (5 bases). With 4 bases removed from V and 8 bases from J, the gap between germline ends came to 20 bases. Per the germline V gene, CDR1 is SNHLY and CDR2 is FYNNEI. The CDR3 is made up of 15 amino acids.

The chain combines TRBV13 with TRBJ1-1; 7 nucleotides align to TRBD1. J lost 0 bases, V lost 3 bases, and 7 bases had no gene match. CDR3 length equals 16 residues. Germline V gene data show CDR1 as PRHDT and CDR2 as FYEKMQ (reference sequence). Written as DNA, the CDR3 is TGTGCCAGCAGCTTGCAGACCGGGACAGTGAACACTGAAGCTTTCTTT. Translated, it gives CASSLQTGTVNTEAFF.

This chain uses TRBV4-1 with TRBJ2-1, with D possibly being TRBD1 (5 bases). The V and J ends lost 6 bases and 4 bases respectively, with 10 bases between them. CDR3 length: 13 amino acids. The germline V gene has CDR1 MGHRA and CDR2 YSYEKL. The CDR3, as DNA: TGCGCCAGCAGATCGGACAAATACAATGAGCAGTTCTTC. This codes for CASRSDKYNEQFF.

With regard to this clone: Other nucleotide sequences in the sample specify the same CDR3. The chain couples TRBV5-6 to TRBJ1-6, with D tentatively TRBD1 (5 bases). The V and J ends lost 2 bases and 0 bases respectively, with 9 bases between them. The germline CDR1 and CDR2 sequences are SGHDT and YYEEEE. The CDR3 is 16 amino acids. The CDR3 DNA reads TGTGCCAGCAGCTTTGGGGGGAGCTCCTATAATTCACCCCTCCACTTT. Encoded protein: CASSFGGSSYNSPLHF.

This clone was found a few times. The junction does not match germline at one end; this may be a read error. This chain uses TRBV27 with TRBJ2-7, with D tentatively TRBD2 (5 bases). Germline V gene lookup returns CDR1 MNHEY and CDR2 SMNVEV (reference sequence). The CDR3 extends over 14 amino acids. CDR3 region: CASSPTRPPLGLHF. The CDR3 region has the DNA TGTGCCAGCAGTCCAACAAGACCCCCGCTCGGACTGCACTTC.

A single count supports this clone. The J gene is TRBJ1-1, the V gene TRBV5-1, with unresolved D. Germline CDR1 is SGHRS and CDR2 is YFSETQ. Trimming cost V 4 bases and J 4 bases, with 8 bases left between them. The CDR3 has 12 residues. The CDR3: CASSPVGTEAFF. Here the CDR3 DNA reads TGCGCCAGCAGCCCCGTGGGCACTGAAGCTTTCTTT.

This clone was seen only a few times. The V gene is TRBV7-9, the J gene TRBJ1-2; 7 bases match TRBD1. The V and J ends lost 1 base and 5 bases, in that order; junction bases with no gene match: 7. The germline V gene encodes CDR1 SEHNR and CDR2 FQNEAQ (reference sequence). The length of the CDR3 is 15 residues. The CDR3 protein is CASSLGTGVRYGYTF. The DNA for the CDR3 is TGTGCCAGCAGCTTAGGTACAGGGGTGCGTTATGGCTACACCTTC.

Concerning this clone: The junction departs from germline at one end; a sequencing error may be responsible. Different DNA sequences within this sample yield the same CDR3. The gene calls are TRBV30 and TRBJ1-1; maybe TRBD1 (5 bases). Germline loops: CDR1 GTSNPN, CDR2 SVGIG (reference sequence). This CDR3 has 13 amino acids. In DNA form, the CDR3 reads TGTGCCTGGAGCCGGGACGGCAACACTGAAGCCTTCTTT. This translates into CAWSRDGNTEAFF.

The chain joins TRBV5-1 to TRBJ2-1; D ambiguous. The CDR3 spans 16 residues. Germline CDR1 SGHRS, CDR2 YFSETQ. The ends were cut back, 4 bases at V and 0 bases at J, with 14 bases in the middle. The CDR3 protein is CASSGSSASSYNEQFF. The CDR3 DNA is TGCGCCAGCAGCGGAAGCTCAGCGAGCTCCTACAATGAGCAGTTCTTC.